Listed below are T cell receptor beta chains from one sample, sequenced in a study of shared T cell receptors in the human thymus. Repertoires were generated with immunoSEQ multiplex PCR, while TCRdb's copy carries only in-frame clones and drops some. The sample records some 720,000 clones, around 89% being singletons. This same sample was also part of a study on human thymus T cells.

Sequencing was performed on thymocytes. The receptors stem from a boy in the first two years of life with a congenital heart defect. Both conserved end residues are part of each CDR3. A D gene is named only where the DNA matches it firmly. Some rows mark clone size as missing; the rest say once, few, many or name a class of expanded clone.

-,TRBV27,TRBJ2-3,few,TGTGCCAGCAGCCCTACTAAGATCACAGATACGCAGTATTTT,CASSPTKITDTQYF
TRBD2,TRBV11-3,TRBJ2-2,-,TGTGCCAGCAGCACTGGGACTAGCGGTAACAACACCGGGGAGCTGTTTTTT,CASSTGTSGNNTGELFF
-,TRBV25-1,TRBJ2-2,-,TGTGCCAGCAGCTACAGGGACACCGGGGAGCTGTTTTTT,CASSYRDTGELFF
-,TRBV6-1,TRBJ2-7,-,TGTGCCAGCAGTGGGCAAGGGCCTGCGGGGGAGCAGTACTTC,CASSGQGPAGEQYF
TRBD1,TRBV10-3,TRBJ1-4,-,TGTGCCATCAGTGCGCTGGGACAGCTTAATGAAAAACTGTTTTTT,CAISALGQLNEKLFF
-,TRBV25-1,TRBJ1-1,-,TGTGCCAGCAGTGAGCGCCCAGGCCCGAACACTGAAGCTTTCTTT,CASSERPGPNTEAFF
TRBD1,TRBV12-5,TRBJ1-2,-,TGTGCTAGTGGTTCGACAGGGGTAGTTTATGGCTACACCTTC,CASGSTGVVYGYTF
TRBD1,TRBV28,TRBJ2-7,-,TGTGCCAGCAGCCCCCGGGACAGGGCCGAGCAGTACTTC,CASSPRDRAEQYF
TRBD2,TRBV10-3,TRBJ2-2,-,TGTGCCATCAGCGACGGACTAGCCCTCGACACCGGGGAGCTGTTTTTT,CAISDGLALDTGELFF
TRBD2,TRBV4-3,TRBJ2-7,few,TGCGCCAGCAGCCAAGAGACGCCGGGCGCGGCTAGCGGGACCAACGAGCAGTACTTC,CASSQETPGAASGTNEQYF
-,TRBV2,TRBJ2-2,-,TGTGCCAGCGAGGAGGAGAGCCGTAGGACCGGGGAGCTGTTTTTT,CASEEESRRTGELFF
-,TRBV21-1,TRBJ2-4,few,TGTGCCAGCAGTCGGGGGGGGCTGGCCAAAAACATTCAGTACTTC,CASSRGGLAKNIQYF
-,TRBV2,TRBJ1-5,-,TGTGCCAGCAGGCCCAGGGGAAGCAATCAGCCCCAGCATTTT,CASRPRGSNQPQHF
-,TRBV4-1,TRBJ2-7,-,TGCGCCAGCAGCCAAGTCGCGGGTGCGCGGACAGTTCCTTACGAGCAGTACTTC,CASSQVAGARTVPYEQYF
TRBD2,TRBV2,TRBJ2-7,-,TGTGCCAGCAGTCCATTACCGGGACTAGCGGGAGTTCAGCAGTACTTC,CASSPLPGLAGVQQYF
-,TRBV6-7,TRBJ2-1,once,TGTGCCAGCAGTTACTCGAGGGGGGAGGGCAACCACAATGAGCAGTTCTTC,CASSYSRGEGNHNEQFF
TRBD2,TRBV4-1,TRBJ2-1,-,TGCGCCAGCAGCCAAGAGCCTTGCGGGACTAGATACAATGAGCAGTTCTTC,CASSQEPCGTRYNEQFF
TRBD2,TRBV27,TRBJ2-7,-,TGTGCCAGCAGACAACTAGCGGGGGGATACGAGCAGTACTTC,CASRQLAGGYEQYF
-,TRBV7-9,TRBJ2-7,-,TGTGCCAGCAGCTTAGCGGGGGCTCCCAGGGTCTCCTACGAGCAGTACTTC,CASSLAGAPRVSYEQYF
TRBD1,TRBV5-1,TRBJ2-1,-,TGCGCCAGCAGACCGCACCAGGGGGCGTCCTACAATGAGCAGTTCTTC,CASRPHQGASYNEQFF
-,TRBV29-1,TRBJ2-7,once,TGCAGCGTCGTCATTGAGGGGGAGACCTACGAGCAGTACTTC,CSVVIEGETYEQYF
TRBD1,TRBV19,TRBJ1-2,-,TGTGCCAGTAGCGCTCCCCCTGACAGGGCTAACTATGGCTACACCTTC,CASSAPPDRANYGYTF
TRBD2,TRBV6-4,TRBJ2-3,-,TGTGCGCAACCTAGACTAGCGGGAGGCCCAGATACGCAGTATTTT,CAQPRLAGGPDTQYF
TRBD2,TRBV15,TRBJ2-1,few,TGTGCCACCAGCAATGGGCCGCTGACTAGCGGGAACTATGAGCAGTTCTTC,CATSNGPLTSGNYEQFF
-,TRBV6-5,TRBJ1-4,-,TGTGCCAGCAGTTACCGGGGACAAGCTAATGAAAAACTGTTTTTT,CASSYRGQANEKLFF
-,TRBV5-1,TRBJ2-1,-,TGCGCCAGCAGCACGGGAGCCTCCTACAATGAGCAGTTCTTC,CASSTGASYNEQFF
-,TRBV4-1,TRBJ2-7,once,TGCGCCAGCAGCCCCATAGTCTCTAAGCCCTACGAGCAGTACTTC,CASSPIVSKPYEQYF
-,TRBV12-5,TRBJ2-7,-,TGTGCTAGTGGTTTGGGGGGCTCCGGTAGTATCTCCTACGAGCAGTACTTC,CASGLGGSGSISYEQYF
-,TRBV12-1,TRBJ2-1,-,TGTGCCAGCAGCGTTTCAGGGGGAAGGGCTACTTGTTTACCCTACAATGAGCAGTTCTTC,CASSVSGGRATCLPYNEQFF
TRBD1,TRBV7-9,TRBJ2-7,-,TGTGCCAGCAGCCCCTTAGACAGGGAGTACGAGCAGTACTTC,CASSPLDREYEQYF
TRBD1,TRBV6-1,TRBJ1-1,-,TGTGCCAGCAGTGAGTTCAGGACAGGAACCCCTGAAGCTTTCTTT,CASSEFRTGTPEAFF
-,TRBV7-9,TRBJ1-4,-,TGTGCCAGCAGCTTAGCGGCCTGGACAACAACTAATGAAAAACTGTTTTTT,CASSLAAWTTTNEKLFF
TRBD1,TRBV19,TRBJ2-2,once,TGTGCCAGTAGTGCCTACCAGGACAGGGGGCGAATAAAGGCCGGGGAGCTGTTTTTT,CASSAYQDRGRIKAGELFF
TRBD2,TRBV6-1,TRBJ2-5,-,TGTGCCACCTCCCCCGCGGGAGAATCAGAGACCCAGTACTTC,CATSPAGESETQYF
TRBD1,TRBV18,TRBJ1-2,-,TGTGCCAGCTCACTACAGACAGGGGACGAAAAAGGAAATGGCTACACCTTC,CASSLQTGDEKGNGYTF
TRBD2,TRBV4-3,TRBJ2-1,-,TGCGCCAGCAGCCCTCTAGGGCGGGAGGGCCCCTACAATGAGCAGTTCTTC,CASSPLGREGPYNEQFF
-,TRBV20-1,TRBJ2-1,-,TGCAGTGCCCGCGTGAATGAGCAGTTCTTC,CSARVNEQFF
TRBD1,TRBV18,TRBJ1-5,few,TGTGCCAGCTCACAGACAGGGGGGGATCAGCCCCAGCATTTT,CASSQTGGDQPQHF
TRBD2,TRBV4-3,TRBJ2-3,-,TGCGCCAGCAGCCAAGATTGGGTAGCGGGACGGATATGGACAGATACGCAGTATTTT,CASSQDWVAGRIWTDTQYF
TRBD2,TRBV5-1,TRBJ2-3,few,TGCGCCAGCAGCTTGGGCCTTAGCGGGAGGGCCCGGGATACGCAGTATTTT,CASSLGLSGRARDTQYF
-,TRBV27,TRBJ2-7,-,TGTGCCAGCAGGAAAGGGTTGCGGGATTACGAGCAGTACTTC,CASRKGLRDYEQYF
TRBD2,TRBV27,TRBJ2-1,-,TGTGCCAGCAGTTTCCTAGCGGGAGTCCTCAATGAGCAGTTCTTC,CASSFLAGVLNEQFF
TRBD2,TRBV4-2,TRBJ2-3,-,TGTGCCAGCAGCCCTAGCGGGAGGGCCAGGACAGATACGCAGTATTTT,CASSPSGRARTDTQYF
TRBD2,TRBV7-2,TRBJ2-1,-,TGTGCCAGCAGCTTATGGACTAGCGGGAAGGGAGGCAATGAGCAGTTCTTC,CASSLWTSGKGGNEQFF
TRBD1,TRBV10-1,TRBJ2-7,-,TGCGCCAGCAGTACCGGGACAGGGCCCTACGAGCAGTACTTC,CASSTGTGPYEQYF
TRBD2,TRBV27,TRBJ2-1,-,TGTGCCAGCAGTTTCGCGGGACTAGCGGGAACACCGATTATCAATGAGCAGTTCTTC,CASSFAGLAGTPIINEQFF
TRBD2,TRBV12-5,TRBJ2-1,-,TGTGCTAGTGGTTTGGTACCCATCAGGCTAGCGGGGGGCCCCTCCTACAATGAGCAGTTCTTC,CASGLVPIRLAGGPSYNEQFF
TRBD1,TRBV27,TRBJ1-2,-,TGTGCCAGCAGTTTCTACCGGGGACAGGGGGGCCCCTATAACTATGGCTACACCTTC,CASSFYRGQGGPYNYGYTF
TRBD2,TRBV28,TRBJ2-7,-,TGTGCCAGCAGTTTACCTGGACTAGCGGGAGGGTACTACGAGCAGTACTTC,CASSLPGLAGGYYEQYF
TRBD1,TRBV18,TRBJ2-7,-,TGTGCCAGCTCACCAGAGGCACAGGGGGATTCCTACGAGCAGTACTTC,CASSPEAQGDSYEQYF
TRBD1,TRBV6-1,TRBJ1-1,-,TGTGCCAGCAGTAGACAGGGGGCCGTTGAAGCTTTCTTT,CASSRQGAVEAFF
TRBD1,TRBV6-1,TRBJ1-3,few,TGTGCCAGCAGTGAGGACCTGGGACAGCACTCTGGAAACACCATATATTTT,CASSEDLGQHSGNTIYF
-,TRBV30,TRBJ2-5,-,TGTGCCTGGAGCACCTCCTTACCGGGATCGCGGACAGAGACCCAGTACTTC,CAWSTSLPGSRTETQYF